These 28 T cell receptor beta chains originate from one sample sequenced in a study of tumor and adjacent non-tumor tissue in lung cancer. Three rounds of nested PCR, following a modified ARM-PCR protocol, produced the TCRbeta library. TCRdb redid the calling of the multiplex PCR reads with MiXCR, one entry per CDR3 protein. Here the sample spans about 200,000 distinct CDR3 sequences, around 70% being singletons. RNA was extracted from bulk tissue without any cell sorting. The specimen sequenced was lung tumor tissue. The source is a man aged 55 to 70 with non-small cell lung cancer.

This clonotype was seen repeatedly, ten times or more. The chain uses TRBV20-1 and TRBJ1-6; D is uncertain. The CDR3 sequence is 18 residues long. The germline V and J ends were trimmed by 4 bases and 11 bases, with 30 bases remaining between them. The germline V gene encodes CDR1 DFQATT and CDR2 SNEGSKA (reference sequence). The CDR3 DNA is TGCAGTGCTACCCCGGACGGCAGGCGAGTGAAGCACCGAACACCCCTCCACTTT. Amino acids: CSATPDGRRVKHRTPLHF.

The chain uses TRBV20-1 and TRBJ2-5; possible D gene TRBD1, 5 bases. The CDR3 runs 13 residues. Per the germline V gene, CDR1 is DFQATT and CDR2 is SNEGSKA (reference sequence). The V end was cut by 4 bases, the J end by 4 bases, with 13 bases between. In DNA form, the CDR3 reads TGCAGTGCTAAGAGGATAGGGGCAGAGACCCAGTACTTC. Protein: CSAKRIGAETQYF.

This chain connects TRBV6-6 to TRBJ2-7, with a weak D call TRBD1 (6 bases). The germline CDR1 and CDR2 sequences are MNHNY and SVGAGI (reference sequence). The CDR3 contains 12 residues. The germline V and J ends were trimmed by 7 bases and 8 bases, with 15 bases remaining between them. In nucleotides, the CDR3 is TGTGCCAGCACCAAACAGGGTGCCAAGCAGTACTTC. It encodes CASTKQGAKQYF.

The V call is TRBV5-1, the J call TRBJ2-3, with TRBD2 as a possible D gene (6 bases). This CDR3 region has 16 residues. From germline, CDR1 is SGHRS and CDR2 YFSETQ. With 0 bases removed from V and 5 bases from J, the gap between germline ends came to 16 bases. The CDR3 loop is CASSLGRTPAGDTQYF. The CDR3 nucleotides read TGCGCCAGCAGCTTGGGACGGACCCCAGCGGGAGATACGCAGTATTTT. The full variable domain, rest sourced from reference TRBV5-1 and TRBJ2-3, is KAGVTQTPRYLIKTRGQQVTLSCSPISGHRSVSWYQQTPGQGLQFLFEYFSETQRNKGNFPGRFSGRQFSNSRSEMNVSTLELGDSALYLCASSLGRTPAGDTQYFGPGTRLTVL.

The chain is built from TRBV4-2 and TRBJ1-3, with D unresolved. V gave up 3 bases and J gave up 0 bases, with 18 bases separating them. In germline, CDR1 is LGHNA, CDR2 YNFKEQ. The CDR3 runs to 18 residues. CDR3 sequence (DNA): TGTGCCAGCAGCCAGGCGCATCAATGGGCAGCCTCTGGAAACACCATATATTTT. Translated: CASSQAHQWAASGNTIYF.

The gene calls are TRBV20-1 and TRBJ1-6; D ambiguous. The CDR3 is 16 amino acids. CDR1 is DFQATT and CDR2 is SNEGSKA in the germline V gene (reference sequence). This CDR3 is CNVRDPISPYNSPLHF. Written as DNA, the CDR3 is TGCAATGTTAGAGATCCAATCAGCCCCTATAATTCACCCCTCCACTTT.

Turning to this clonotype: The germline gene is not matched at one end of the junction; a read error may be the cause. The CDR3 coding sequence is TGCAGTGCCGATCGGGGACAGGGGGCCCCAGGGGGTGGCTACATCTTC. Its translation: CSADRGQGAPGGGYIF. V gene TRBV20-1 combines with J gene TRBJ1-2, with 12 positions matching TRBD1. Looked up from germline, CDR1 is DFQATT and CDR2 is SNEGSKA (reference sequence). The CDR3 is 16 residues long.

Note on this clonotype: A single base separates this from a much larger clone, so it may be a read error. V and J are TRBV6-6 and TRBJ2-1; D is unclear. Germline assignment: CDR1 MNHNY and CDR2 SVGAGI (reference sequence). The CDR3 has 13 amino acids. CDR3 DNA: TGTGCCGGCAGTTACGCAAGTCTCGATGAGCAGTCCTTC. This translates into CAGSYASLDEQSF.

CDR3 in amino acids: CSALISWFSYEQYF. CDR3 sequence (DNA): TGCAGTGCTTTGATTAGCTGGTTCTCCTACGAGCAGTACTTC. The chain joins TRBV20-1 to TRBJ2-7, with unresolved D. The CDR3 is 14 residues long. The germline V gene has CDR1 DFQATT and CDR2 SNEGSKA (reference sequence). Trimming shortened V by 5 bases and J by 0 bases, and 14 bases separated the two germline ends.

The chain joins TRBV11-2 to TRBJ1-1, with TRBD1 matching over 8 bases. This CDR3 has 14 amino acids. Germline V gene sequence: CDR1 SGHAT, CDR2 FQNNGV. CDR3 nucleotide sequence: TGTGGAAGCAGCTTTCCAGGGGGCAGGACTGAAGCTTTCTTT. It is translated as CGSSFPGGRTEAFF.

Notes on this clonotype: A junction end diverges from the germline sequence, so it may reflect a read error. The chain carries TRBV6-1 and TRBJ2-1; the D gene could be TRBD1 or TRBD2 (5 bases each). Looked up from germline, CDR1 is MNHNS and CDR2 is SASEGT. The CDR3 length is 15 residues. The CDR3: CASSGFRGLYNEQFF. The CDR3 region has the DNA TGTGCCAGCAGTGGATTTCGGGGCCTCTACAACGAGCAGTTCTTC.

V gene TRBV4-2 combines with J gene TRBJ2-1; 7 positions agree with TRBD2. The J segment lost 1 base and the V segment lost 3 bases, leaving 6 bases of the junction unmatched. CDR1 and CDR2 (germline): LGHNA, YNFKEQ. There are 16 residues in the CDR3. CDR3 loop: CASSQDLAVSYNEQFF. The CDR3 nucleotides are TGTGCCAGCAGCCAGGATCTAGCGGTTTCCTACAATGAGCAGTTCTTC.

Concerning this clonotype: As the CDR3 is not closed by the conserved phenylalanine or tryptophan, this likely results from a read error. The chain is built from TRBV30 and TRBJ1-2; tentative D call: TRBD1 (6 bases). The CDR3 is made up of 11 amino acids. Deletions cut 3 bases from V and 5 bases from J, with 7 bases between. Germline loops: CDR1 GTSNPN, CDR2 SVGIG (reference sequence). The CDR3: CAWSTGYGYTI. CDR3 coding DNA: TGTGCCTGGAGCACAGGGTATGGCTACACCATC.

On this clonotype itself: The germline gene is not matched at one end of the junction; a read error may be the cause. The chain combines TRBV6-6 with TRBJ1-5, with 10 bases that match TRBD1. CDR3 length: 15 amino acids. The germline CDR1 and CDR2 sequences are MNHNY and SVGAGI (reference sequence). The CDR3 reads CASSCGTGEMQPQHF. DNA of the CDR3: TGTGCAAGCAGTTGTGGGACAGGGGAAATGCAGCCCCAGCATTTT.

In regard to this clonotype: Germline is not matched at one junction end, which may reflect a read error. The genes are TRBV28 and TRBJ2-5; D is possibly TRBD2 (7 bases). The germline V gene encodes CDR1 MDHEN and CDR2 SYDVKM. This CDR3 has 15 residues. In nucleotides, the CDR3 is TGTGCCTGCAGTACCCGGGGAGGGGGCCAAGAGACCCAGTACTTC. This encodes CACSTRGGGQETQYF.

The CDR3 region is CASSPNTGHDYTF. CDR3 DNA sequence: TGTGCCAGCAGCCCAAACACGGGGCATGACTACACCTTC. The V call is TRBV12-3 or TRBV12-4, the J call TRBJ1-2; D is perhaps TRBD1 (5 bases). Trimming removed 6 bases from V and 10 bases from J, with 18 bases in between. The CDR3 totals 13 residues.

The rearrangement uses TRBV20-1 and TRBJ2-3; possibly TRBD2 for D (6 bases). Trimming took 6 bases from V and 5 from J, leaving 15 bases between them. Germline V lookup: CDR1 DFQATT, CDR2 SNEGSKA (reference sequence). This CDR3 has 13 amino acids. CDR3 protein: CSAKRRGLDTQYF. CDR3 coding DNA: TGCAGTGCAAAGCGGCGGGGCTTAGATACGCAGTATTTT.

Comment on this clonotype: Compared with germline, one end of the junction differs, possibly owing to a read error. The chain has TRBV30 and TRBJ1-4; weak D call: TRBD1 (6 bases). The length of the CDR3 is 15 residues. Looked up from germline, CDR1 is GTSNPN and CDR2 is SVGIG (reference sequence). In nucleotides, the CDR3 is TGTGCCTGGTATGGAAGAACAGGGCGAAATGAAAAGCTGTTTTTT. The encoded protein is CAWYGRTGRNEKLFF.

This clonotype has only one observation. One end of the junction varies from germline; a read error may be responsible. This chain joins TRBV11-3 and TRBJ2-3, with D uncertain. This CDR3 has 15 residues. Germline assignment: CDR1 SGHNT and CDR2 YENEEA. The CDR3 loop is CASSLMLGQPDKQYF. As DNA, the CDR3 is TGTGCCAGCAGCTTAATGTTAGGGCAGCCAGATAAGCAGTATTTT.

V and J are TRBV11-3 and TRBJ2-5; 8 bases match TRBD2. The V gene end was trimmed by 6 bases and the J gene end by 13 bases; junction bases not matched to a gene: 16. This CDR3 contains 14 residues. The germline V gene encodes CDR1 SGHNT and CDR2 YENEEA. The CDR3 loop is CASRMTGGQEILYF. The CDR3 region has the DNA TGTGCCAGCAGGATGACGGGAGGGCAAGAGATCCTGTACTTC. The entire variable domain, with the rest obtained from reference TRBV11-3 and TRBJ2-5, is as follows: EAGVVQSPRYKIIEKKQPVAFWCNPISGHNTLYWYLQNLGQGPELLIRYENEEAVDDSQLPKDRFSAERLKGVDSTLKIQPAELGDSAVYLCASRMTGGQEILYFGPGTRLLVL.

On this clonotype itself: A read error may explain this, as a much larger clone is one base away. The chain has TRBV4-3 and TRBJ2-4, with D perhaps TRBD2 (7 bases). The CDR3 sequence is 14 residues long. Germline CDR1 reads LGHNA; CDR2 reads YSLEER. The chain's CDR3 is CASSQGGAKNIQHF. The CDR3 DNA sequence: TGCGCCAGCAGCCAGGGGGGGGCCAAAAACATTCAGCACTTC.

This clonotype occurred once. Just one base apart from a much larger clone, this may be a read error. The chain couples TRBV20-1 to TRBJ2-2; D possibly corresponds to TRBD1 (6 bases). The germline V gene has CDR1 DFQATT and CDR2 SNEGSKA (reference sequence). The CDR3 has 16 amino acids. Trimming took 3 bases from V and 5 from J, leaving 19 bases between them. CDR3 DNA sequence: TGCAGTGCTAGGGTCAAACAGGGAAGGGAGACCGGGGAGCTGTTTTTT. Translated: CSARVKQGRETGELFF.

This clonotype was counted a few times. Just one base apart from a much larger clone, this may be a read error. V gene TRBV29-1 combines with J gene TRBJ1-1, with D hard to call. The V end was cut by 4 bases, the J end by 2 bases, with 5 bases between. The germline CDR1 and CDR2 sequences are SQVTM and ANQGSEA. The CDR3 sequence is 11 residues long. The CDR3 nucleotides are TGCAGCGTTGTCAATAACACTGAAGCTTTCTTT. Protein product: CSVVNNTEAFF.

Ten or more counts support this clonotype. J is TRBJ2-1 and V is TRBV4-3; TRBD1 or TRBD2 may be the D gene (5 bases each). The length of the CDR3 is 16 residues. V lost 0 bases, J lost 4 bases, and 13 bases lay in between. Germline-derived CDR1 and CDR2 are LGHNA and YSLEER. CDR3 sequence reads: CASSQDPRGRYNEQFF. DNA for the CDR3: TGCGCCAGCAGCCAAGATCCCCGGGGACGGTACAATGAGCAGTTCTTC.

The chain is built from TRBV5-1 and TRBJ1-1, with D uncertain. V lost 5 bases, J lost 0 bases, and 11 bases lay in between. CDR1 is SGHRS and CDR2 is YFSETQ in the germline V gene. The CDR3 extends over 14 amino acids. As DNA, the CDR3 is TGCGCCAGCAGGAAAGGAGTTATGAACACTGAAGCTTTCTTT. Residues: CASRKGVMNTEAFF. Full variable domain (remainder filled in from reference TRBV5-1 and TRBJ1-1): KAGVTQTPRYLIKTRGQQVTLSCSPISGHRSVSWYQQTPGQGLQFLFEYFSETQRNKGNFPGRFSGRQFSNSRSEMNVSTLELGDSALYLCASRKGVMNTEAFFGQGTRLTVV.

This rearrangement joins TRBV7-9 to TRBJ1-1; D is unclear. Germline V gives CDR1 SEHNR, CDR2 FQNEAQ (reference sequence). The V gene lost 7 bases and the J gene lost 7 bases, with 10 bases spanning the gap. The CDR3 runs 11 residues. The DNA of the CDR3 is TGTGCCAGCATCCAGGCCCGTGAAGCTTTCTTT. This sequence encodes CASIQAREAFF.

Remarks on this clonotype: One end of the junction varies from germline; a read error may be responsible. J is TRBJ2-5 and V is TRBV4-2; D perhaps matches TRBD2 (6 bases). There are 12 residues in the CDR3. The germline CDR1 and CDR2 sequences are LGHNA and YNFKEQ. The CDR3 nucleotides are TGCGTCAGCAGCAGTGGGGGGGAGACCCAGTACTTC. Translated: CVSSSGGETQYF.

The chain couples TRBV6-2 or TRBV6-3 to TRBJ2-1, with D unresolved. The CDR3 runs to 15 residues. The V gene lost 9 bases and the J gene lost 7 bases, with 22 bases spanning the gap. Germline V CDR1 and CDR2: MNHEY, SVGEGT. The CDR3 bases are TGTGCCAGTCGAAGGCCTAACGCCCAGACGAATGAGCAGTTCTTC. It is translated as CASRRPNAQTNEQFF.